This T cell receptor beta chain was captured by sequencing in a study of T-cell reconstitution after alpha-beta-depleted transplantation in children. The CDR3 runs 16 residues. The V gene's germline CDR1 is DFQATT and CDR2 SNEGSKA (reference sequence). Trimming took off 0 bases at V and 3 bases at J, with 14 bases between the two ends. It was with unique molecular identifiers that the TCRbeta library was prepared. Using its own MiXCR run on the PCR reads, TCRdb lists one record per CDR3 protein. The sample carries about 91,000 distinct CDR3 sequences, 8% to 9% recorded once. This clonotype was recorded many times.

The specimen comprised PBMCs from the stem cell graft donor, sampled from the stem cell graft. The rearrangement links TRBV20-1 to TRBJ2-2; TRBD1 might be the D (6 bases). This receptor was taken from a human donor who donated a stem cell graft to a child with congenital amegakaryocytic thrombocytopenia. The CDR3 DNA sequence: TGCAGTGCTAGAGATCTTCGAGCAGGGGACACCGGGGAGCTGTTTTTT. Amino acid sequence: CSARDLRAGDTGELFF.